These 8 T cell receptor beta chains were sequenced from one sample in a study of sequential checkpoint blockade in melanoma. The treatment: randomized to nivolumab then ipilimumab (arm A) or the reverse (arm B). The data were produced by immunoSEQ multiplex PCR, yet TCRdb's version contains in-frame clones alone and is incomplete. The table has around 2,300 clones, 13% to 15% seen once; the top ten hold about 13%. Here the sequenced sample was tumor tissue (inferred from file names), taken from a patient given nivolumab and ipilimumab in sequence. These receptors were collected from a human donor with melanoma.

The table lists this clone with a few counts. V and J are TRBV28 and TRBJ2-3; 11 bases line up with TRBD1. V lost 5 bases and J lost 3; bases outside the gene matches: 4. Per germline, CDR1 MDHEN and CDR2 SYDVKM. The CDR3 has 15 amino acids. DNA for the CDR3: TGTGCCAGCAGTCCGGGACAGGGGGGGACAGATACGCAGTATTTT. This sequence encodes CASSPGQGGTDTQYF.

This clone showed up just a few times. The chain's CDR3 is CASRDGQKGNTIYF. The CDR3 coding sequence is TGTGCCAGCAGGGACGGACAGAAAGGAAACACCATATATTTT. This chain connects TRBV28 to TRBJ1-3; the D gene is possibly TRBD1 (6 bases). V was trimmed by 6 bases and J by 4 bases, leaving 13 bases between them. The germline gives CDR1 MDHEN, CDR2 SYDVKM. This CDR3 comprises 14 residues.

By proportion, this clone is medium-sized (0.01 to 0.1%). The chain links TRBV6-8 to TRBJ2-7; tentatively, D is TRBD2 (5 bases). Germline V gene sequence: CDR1 MNHGY, CDR2 SAAAGT. The CDR3 is made up of 13 amino acids. The V gene lost 8 bases and the J gene lost 0 bases, with 11 bases spanning the gap. DNA of the CDR3: TGTGCCAGCTGGGTAGGGAGCTCCTACGAGCAGTACTTC. As protein: CASWVGSSYEQYF.

This clone was recorded at least ten times. CDR3 sequence reads: CASSFLGGSSNYGYTF. The CDR3 DNA reads as TGTGCCAGCAGCTTTCTCGGCGGCAGTTCTAACTATGGCTACACCTTC. The J gene is TRBJ1-2, the V gene TRBV11-3; D is uncertain. Per the germline V gene, CDR1 is SGHNT and CDR2 is YENEEA. V was cut by 3 bases and J by 0 bases, with 14 bases left in between. CDR3 length equals 16 residues.

There are a few counts of this clone. This chain joins TRBV7-6 and TRBJ1-5; the match to TRBD1 covers 7 bases. V lost 1 base to trimming and J lost 11 bases; unmatched junction nucleotides: 17. Germline V gives CDR1 SGHVS, CDR2 FNYEAQ. This CDR3 comprises 17 residues. CDR3 residues: CASSLGALEGGVAAQHF. The CDR3 DNA reads as TGTGCCAGCAGCTTAGGAGCCTTGGAAGGGGGCGTCGCGGCCCAGCATTTT.

This clone has more than one count but fewer than ten. The J gene is TRBJ2-1, the V gene TRBV19; no clear D gene. Germline values: CDR1 LNHDA, CDR2 SQIVND (reference sequence). The ends were cut back, 5 bases at V and 9 bases at J, with 11 bases in the middle. The CDR3 covers 12 residues. CDR3 nucleotides: TGTGCCAGTAGTCCGTCGTACGGTGAGCAGTTCTTC. Protein: CASSPSYGEQFF.

The gene calls are TRBV28 and TRBJ1-3, with 9 positions matching TRBD1. This CDR3 is 17 amino acids long. Germline V gene data show CDR1 as MDHEN and CDR2 as SYDVKM. V lost 2 bases, J lost 0 bases, and 5 bases stayed unmatched. DNA of the CDR3: TGTGCCAGCAGTTTAGCGGGACAGGGATACTCTGGAAACACCATATATTTT. Translating gives CASSLAGQGYSGNTIYF.

The V and J genes are TRBV19 and TRBJ2-1; 9 bases fit TRBD1. Germline lookup yields CDR1 LNHDA and CDR2 SQIVND (reference sequence). V was clipped by 6 bases and J by 6 bases; unmatched bases: 15. This CDR3 has 17 residues. The CDR3 nucleotides are TGTGCCAGTAGCCAGTCGGGGACAGGGCGGCCGTCCAATGAGCAGTTCTTC. It translates to CASSQSGTGRPSNEQFF.